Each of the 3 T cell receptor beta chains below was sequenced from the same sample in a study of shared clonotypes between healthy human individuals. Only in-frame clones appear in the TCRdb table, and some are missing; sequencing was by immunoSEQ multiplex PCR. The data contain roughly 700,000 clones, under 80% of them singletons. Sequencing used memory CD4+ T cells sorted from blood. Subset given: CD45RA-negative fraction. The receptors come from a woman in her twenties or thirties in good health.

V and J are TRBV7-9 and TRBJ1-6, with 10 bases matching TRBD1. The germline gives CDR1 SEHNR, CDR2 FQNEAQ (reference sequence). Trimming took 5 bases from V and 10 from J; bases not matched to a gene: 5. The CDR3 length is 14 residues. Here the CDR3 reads CASSAGQGTSPLHF. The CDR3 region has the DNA TGTGCCAGCAGCGCGGGACAGGGGACATCACCCCTCCACTTT. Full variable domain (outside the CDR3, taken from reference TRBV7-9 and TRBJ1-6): DTGVSQNPRHKITKRGQNVTFRCDPISEHNRLYWYRQTLGQGPEFLTYFQNEAQLEKSRLLSDRFSAERPKGSFSTLEIQRTEQGDSAMYLCASSAGQGTSPLHFGNGTRLTVT.

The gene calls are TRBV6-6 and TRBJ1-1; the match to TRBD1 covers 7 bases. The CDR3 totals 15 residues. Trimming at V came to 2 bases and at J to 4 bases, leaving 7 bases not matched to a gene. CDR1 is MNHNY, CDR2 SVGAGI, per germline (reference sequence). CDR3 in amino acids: CASSYRQGPGTEAFF. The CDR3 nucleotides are TGTGCCAGCAGTTACCGACAGGGTCCTGGCACTGAAGCTTTCTTT.

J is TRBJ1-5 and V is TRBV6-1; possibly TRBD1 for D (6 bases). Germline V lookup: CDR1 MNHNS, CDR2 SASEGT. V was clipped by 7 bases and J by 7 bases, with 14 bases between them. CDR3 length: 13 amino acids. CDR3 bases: TGTGCCAGCACCCAGGGGTTCGCGCAGCCCCAGCATTTT. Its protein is CASTQGFAQPQHF.